The T cell receptor beta chain described here comes from a study of low-dose radiotherapy and immunotherapy resistance in tumors. The wider study: Cohort 1 was given 0.5 Gy per fraction every 2 weeks, for 6.5 Gy total.

Gene-specific TRAV and TRBV primers were used for first-strand cDNA, covering alpha and beta chains. PCR amplification of the TCRs was performed with Phusion for 20 PCR cycles, and it relied on a constant-region primer together with a V-primer adapter. Each CDR3 protein gets one entry after TCRdb re-called the reads with MiXCR. Here the sample spans 60,000 or so distinct CDR3 sequences, 20% to 25% being singletons. The CDR3 loop spans 12 amino acids. Germline V gene lookup returns CDR1 MDHEN and CDR2 SYDVKM. Trimming took off 5 bases at V and 5 bases at J, with 7 bases between the two ends. Sample time point: after trial treatment. Indicated treatment: LDRT plus nivolumab, ipilimumab, low-dose cyclophosphamide and aspirin (RACIN trial).

The rearrangement joins TRBV28 to TRBJ1-5; TRBD1 might be the D (6 bases). This receptor was identified in a male donor with prostate cancer. Source: PBMCs, taken after low-dose radiotherapy plus immunotherapy. The CDR3 spells CASSQGHQPQHF. The CDR3 nucleotides read TGTGCCAGCAGTCAGGGGCATCAGCCCCAGCATTTT.